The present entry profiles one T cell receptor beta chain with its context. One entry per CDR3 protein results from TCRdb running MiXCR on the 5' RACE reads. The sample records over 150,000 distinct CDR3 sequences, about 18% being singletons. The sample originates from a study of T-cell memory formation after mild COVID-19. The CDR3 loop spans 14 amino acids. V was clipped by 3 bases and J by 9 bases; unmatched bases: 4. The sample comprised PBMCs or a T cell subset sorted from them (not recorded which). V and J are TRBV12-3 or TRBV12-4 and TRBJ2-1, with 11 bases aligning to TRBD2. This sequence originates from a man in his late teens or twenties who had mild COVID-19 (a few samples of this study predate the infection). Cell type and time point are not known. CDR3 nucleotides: TGTGCCAGCAGTTTGGTTCTAGCGGGGGGTGAGCAGTTCTTC. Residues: CASSLVLAGGEQFF.